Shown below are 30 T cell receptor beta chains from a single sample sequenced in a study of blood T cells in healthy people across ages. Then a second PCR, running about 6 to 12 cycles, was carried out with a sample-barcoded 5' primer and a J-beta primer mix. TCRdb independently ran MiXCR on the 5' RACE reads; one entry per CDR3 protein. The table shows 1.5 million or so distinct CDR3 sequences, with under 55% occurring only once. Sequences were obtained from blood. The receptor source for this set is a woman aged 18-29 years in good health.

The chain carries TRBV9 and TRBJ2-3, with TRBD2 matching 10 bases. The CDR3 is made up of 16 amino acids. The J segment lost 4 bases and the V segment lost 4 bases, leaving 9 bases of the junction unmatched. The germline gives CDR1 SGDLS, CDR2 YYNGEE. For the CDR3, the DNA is TGTGCCAGCAGCCCCACCGGGACTAGCGCCGCAGATACGCAGTATTTT. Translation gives CASSPTGTSAADTQYF.

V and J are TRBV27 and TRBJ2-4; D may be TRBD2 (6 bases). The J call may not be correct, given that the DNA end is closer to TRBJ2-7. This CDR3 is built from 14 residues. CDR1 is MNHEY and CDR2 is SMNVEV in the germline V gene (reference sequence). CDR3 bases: TGTGCCAGCAGTTATGCGGGACGCGGCTACGAGCAGTACTTC. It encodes CASSYAGRGYEQYF.

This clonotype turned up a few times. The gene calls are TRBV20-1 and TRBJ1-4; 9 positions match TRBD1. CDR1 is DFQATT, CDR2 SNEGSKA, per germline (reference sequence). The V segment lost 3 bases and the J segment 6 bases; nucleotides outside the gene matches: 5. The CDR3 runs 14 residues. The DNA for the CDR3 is TGCAGTGCTAGGCCTCGGACAGGGGATGAAAAACTGTTTTTT. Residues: CSARPRTGDEKLFF.

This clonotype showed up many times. CDR3 residues: CASSFERGNEQFF. Written as DNA, the CDR3 is TGTGCCAGCAGCTTCGAACGAGGGAATGAGCAGTTCTTC. The chain links TRBV7-2 to TRBJ2-1; a possible D gene is TRBD2 (5 bases). The germline V gene encodes CDR1 SGHTA and CDR2 FQGNSA. V was clipped by 3 bases and J by 7 bases, with 10 bases between them. The CDR3 runs to 13 residues.

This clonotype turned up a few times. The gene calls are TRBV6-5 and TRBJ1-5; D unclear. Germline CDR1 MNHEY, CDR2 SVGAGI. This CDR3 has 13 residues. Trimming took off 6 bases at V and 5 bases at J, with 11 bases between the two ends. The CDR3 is CASSEWWDQPQHF. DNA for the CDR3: TGTGCCAGCAGCGAATGGTGGGATCAGCCCCAGCATTTT.

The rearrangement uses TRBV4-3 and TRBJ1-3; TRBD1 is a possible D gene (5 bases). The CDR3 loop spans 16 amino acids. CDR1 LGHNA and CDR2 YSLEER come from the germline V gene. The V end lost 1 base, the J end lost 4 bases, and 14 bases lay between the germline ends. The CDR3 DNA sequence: TGCGCCAGCAGCCAAGTATCTGCGACAGTAGGAAACACCATATATTTT. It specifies CASSQVSATVGNTIYF.

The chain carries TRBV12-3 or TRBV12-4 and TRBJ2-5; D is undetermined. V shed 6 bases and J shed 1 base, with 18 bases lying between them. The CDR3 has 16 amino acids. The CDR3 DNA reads TGTGCCAGCAGCTCTGGACCTACTTCCATCCAAGAGACCCAGTACTTC. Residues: CASSSGPTSIQETQYF.

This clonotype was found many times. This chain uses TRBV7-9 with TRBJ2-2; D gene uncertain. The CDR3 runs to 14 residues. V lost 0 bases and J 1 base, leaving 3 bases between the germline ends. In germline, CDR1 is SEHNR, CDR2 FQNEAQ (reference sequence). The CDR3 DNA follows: TGTGCCAGCAGCTTAGCTCTGAACACCGGGGAGCTGTTTTTT. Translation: CASSLALNTGELFF.

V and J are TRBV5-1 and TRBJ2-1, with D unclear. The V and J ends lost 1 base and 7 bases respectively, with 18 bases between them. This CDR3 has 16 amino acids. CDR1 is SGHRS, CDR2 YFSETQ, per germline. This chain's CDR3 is CASSLQITNRRNEQFF. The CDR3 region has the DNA TGCGCCAGCAGCTTGCAAATAACTAATCGCAGGAATGAGCAGTTCTTC.

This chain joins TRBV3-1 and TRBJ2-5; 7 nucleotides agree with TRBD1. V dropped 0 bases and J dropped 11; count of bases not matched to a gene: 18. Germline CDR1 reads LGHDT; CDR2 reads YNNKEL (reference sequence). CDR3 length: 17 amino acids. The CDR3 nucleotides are TGTGCCAGCAGCCAAGATAAAAACAGGGGAATGGTCAATGAGCAGTACTTC. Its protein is CASSQDKNRGMVNEQYF.

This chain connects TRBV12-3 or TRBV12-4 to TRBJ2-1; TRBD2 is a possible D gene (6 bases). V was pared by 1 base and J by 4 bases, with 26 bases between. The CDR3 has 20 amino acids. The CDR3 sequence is CASSLGGWIDVGTSYNEQFF. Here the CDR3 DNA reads TGTGCCAGCAGTTTAGGCGGGTGGATTGACGTAGGGACTTCATACAATGAGCAGTTCTTC.

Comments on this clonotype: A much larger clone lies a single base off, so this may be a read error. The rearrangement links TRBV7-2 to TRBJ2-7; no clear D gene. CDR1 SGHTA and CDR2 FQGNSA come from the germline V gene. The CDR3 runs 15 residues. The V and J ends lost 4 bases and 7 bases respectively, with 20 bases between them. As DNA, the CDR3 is TGTGCCAGCAGCTCAGAGCCCGCAAAGAGTTTTGAGCAGTACTTC. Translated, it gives CASSSEPAKSFEQYF.

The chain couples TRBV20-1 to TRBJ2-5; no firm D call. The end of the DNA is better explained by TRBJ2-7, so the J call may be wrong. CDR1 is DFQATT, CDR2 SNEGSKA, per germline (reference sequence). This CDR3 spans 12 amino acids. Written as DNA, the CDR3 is TGCAGTGCTAGAGATCTCCCCGGCGAGCAGTACTTC. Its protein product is CSARDLPGEQYF.

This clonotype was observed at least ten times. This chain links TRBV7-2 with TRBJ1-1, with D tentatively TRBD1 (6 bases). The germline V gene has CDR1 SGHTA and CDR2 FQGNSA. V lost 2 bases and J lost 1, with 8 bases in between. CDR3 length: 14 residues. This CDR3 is CASSLQGTNTEAFF. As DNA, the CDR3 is TGTGCCAGCAGCTTACAGGGGACGAACACTGAAGCTTTCTTT. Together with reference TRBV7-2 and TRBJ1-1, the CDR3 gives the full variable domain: GAGVSQSPSNKVTEKGKDVELRCDPISGHTALYWYRQSLGQGLEFLIYFQGNSAPDKSGLPSDRFSAERTGGSVSTLTIQRTQQEDSAVYLCASSLQGTNTEAFFGQGTRLTVV.

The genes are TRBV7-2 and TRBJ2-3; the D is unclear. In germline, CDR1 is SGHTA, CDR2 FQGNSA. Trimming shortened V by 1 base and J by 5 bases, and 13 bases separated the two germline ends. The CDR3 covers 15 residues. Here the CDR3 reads CASSLVGTKGDTQYF. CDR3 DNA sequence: TGTGCCAGCAGCTTAGTGGGAACCAAGGGAGATACGCAGTATTTT.

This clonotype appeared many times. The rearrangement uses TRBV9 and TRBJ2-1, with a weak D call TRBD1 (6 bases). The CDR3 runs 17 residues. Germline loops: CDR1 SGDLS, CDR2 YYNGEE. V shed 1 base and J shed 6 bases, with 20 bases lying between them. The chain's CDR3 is CASSVPPGVRIGNEQFF. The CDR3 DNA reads TGTGCCAGCAGCGTACCCCCAGGGGTTCGAATAGGCAATGAGCAGTTCTTC.

The CDR3 region has the DNA TGTGCCAGCAGCTTAGCGACAGGAGATCAGCCCCAGCATTTT. Translated: CASSLATGDQPQHF. The V gene is TRBV7-8, the J gene TRBJ1-5; weak D call: TRBD1 (6 bases). The CDR3 sequence is 14 residues long. Germline V lookup: CDR1 SGHVS, CDR2 FQNEAQ. V was shortened by 0 bases and J by 5 bases, with 8 bases between the two germline ends.

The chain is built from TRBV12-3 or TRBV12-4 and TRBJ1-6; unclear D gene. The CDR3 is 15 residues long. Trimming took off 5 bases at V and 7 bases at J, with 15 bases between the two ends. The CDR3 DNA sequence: TGTGCCAGCAGTCCTCCCGGGCCTAGCAATTCACCCCTCCACTTT. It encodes CASSPPGPSNSPLHF.

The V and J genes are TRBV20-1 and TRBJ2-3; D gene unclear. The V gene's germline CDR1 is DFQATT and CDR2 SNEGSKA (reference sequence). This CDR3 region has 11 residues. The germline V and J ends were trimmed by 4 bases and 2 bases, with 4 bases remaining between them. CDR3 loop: CSATHTDTQYF. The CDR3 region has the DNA TGCAGTGCTACCCACACAGATACGCAGTATTTT.

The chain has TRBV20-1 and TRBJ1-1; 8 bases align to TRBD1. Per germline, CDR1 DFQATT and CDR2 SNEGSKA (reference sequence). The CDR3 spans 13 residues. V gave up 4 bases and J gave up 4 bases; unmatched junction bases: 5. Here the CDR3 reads CSATTGAVTEAFF. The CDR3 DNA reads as TGCAGTGCTACGACAGGGGCGGTCACTGAAGCTTTCTTT.

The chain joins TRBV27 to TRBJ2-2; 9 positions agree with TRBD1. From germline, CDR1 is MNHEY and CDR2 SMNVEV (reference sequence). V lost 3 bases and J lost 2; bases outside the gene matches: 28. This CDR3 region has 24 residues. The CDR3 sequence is CASSFGWLDRGFQERVVNTGELFF. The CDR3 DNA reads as TGTGCCAGCAGTTTCGGATGGTTGGACAGGGGTTTTCAAGAGCGGGTAGTTAACACCGGGGAGCTGTTTTTT.

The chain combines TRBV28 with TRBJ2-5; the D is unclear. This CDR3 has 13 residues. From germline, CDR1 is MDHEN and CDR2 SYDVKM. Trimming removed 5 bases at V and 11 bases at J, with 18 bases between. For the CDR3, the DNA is TGTGCCAGCAGTCTCTACTACGTAGAAGAGCAGTACTTC. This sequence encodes CASSLYYVEEQYF.

The CDR3, as DNA: TGCGCCAGCAGCTTACAAACGACAGGGAACTACGAGCAGTACTTC. This gives the protein CASSLQTTGNYEQYF. The gene calls are TRBV5-1 and TRBJ2-7, with 7 positions matching TRBD1. The CDR3 spans 15 residues. With V trimmed by 2 bases and J by 3 bases, 8 bases remained unmatched. Germline assignment: CDR1 SGHRS and CDR2 YFSETQ.

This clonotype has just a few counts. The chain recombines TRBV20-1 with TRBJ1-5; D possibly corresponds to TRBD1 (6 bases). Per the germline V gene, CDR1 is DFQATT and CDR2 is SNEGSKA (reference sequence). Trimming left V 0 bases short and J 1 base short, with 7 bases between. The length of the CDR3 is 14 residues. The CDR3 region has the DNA TGCAGTGCTAGAGAGGGGGCGAGCAATCAGCCCCAGCATTTT. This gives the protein CSAREGASNQPQHF.

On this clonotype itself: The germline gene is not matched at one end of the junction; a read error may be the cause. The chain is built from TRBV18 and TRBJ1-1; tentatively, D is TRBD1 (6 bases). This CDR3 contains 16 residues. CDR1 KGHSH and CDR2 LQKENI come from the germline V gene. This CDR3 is CVSSHLTGPSTSEAFF. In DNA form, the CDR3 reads TGTGTCAGCTCACACCTGACAGGCCCTTCCACCTCTGAAGCTTTCTTT. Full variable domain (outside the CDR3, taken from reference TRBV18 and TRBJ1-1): NAGVMQNPRHLVRRRGQEARLRCSPMKGHSHVYWYRQLPEEGLKFMVYLQKENIIDESGMPKERFSAEFPKEGPSILRIQQVVRGDSAAYFCVSSHLTGPSTSEAFFGQGTRLTVV.

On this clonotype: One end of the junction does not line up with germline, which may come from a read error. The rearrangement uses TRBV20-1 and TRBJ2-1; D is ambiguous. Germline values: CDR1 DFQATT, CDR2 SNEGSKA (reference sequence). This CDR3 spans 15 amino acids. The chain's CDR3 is CSARDAGASYNEQFF. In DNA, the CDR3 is TGCAGTGCGAGAGATGCAGGAGCCTCCTACAATGAGCAGTTCTTC.

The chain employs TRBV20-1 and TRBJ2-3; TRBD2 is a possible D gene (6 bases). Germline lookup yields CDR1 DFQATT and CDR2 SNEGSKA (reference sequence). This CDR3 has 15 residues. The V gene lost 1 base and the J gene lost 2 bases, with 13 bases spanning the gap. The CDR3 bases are TGCAGTGCTAGAGGTTCCAGCGGGCCCACAGATACGCAGTATTTT. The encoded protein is CSARGSSGPTDTQYF.

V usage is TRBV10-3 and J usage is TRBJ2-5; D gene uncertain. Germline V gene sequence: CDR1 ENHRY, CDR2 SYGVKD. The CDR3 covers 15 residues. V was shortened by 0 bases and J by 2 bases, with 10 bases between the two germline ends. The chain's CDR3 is CAISESGMVQETQYF. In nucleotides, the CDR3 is TGTGCCATCAGTGAGTCCGGTATGGTACAAGAGACCCAGTACTTC.

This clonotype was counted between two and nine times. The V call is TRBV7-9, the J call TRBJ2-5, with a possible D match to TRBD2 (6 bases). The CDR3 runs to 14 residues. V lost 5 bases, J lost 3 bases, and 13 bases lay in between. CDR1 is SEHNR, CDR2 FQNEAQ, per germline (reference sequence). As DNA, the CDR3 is TGTGCCAGCAGCAAGGGACTGTACGAAGAGACCCAGTACTTC. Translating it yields CASSKGLYEETQYF.

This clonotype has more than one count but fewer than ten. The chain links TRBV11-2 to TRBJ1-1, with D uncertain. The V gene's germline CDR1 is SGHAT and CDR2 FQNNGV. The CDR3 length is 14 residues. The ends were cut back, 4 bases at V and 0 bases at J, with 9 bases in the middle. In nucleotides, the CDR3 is TGTGCCAGCAGCTATGTGCCGGTGAACACTGAAGCTTTCTTT. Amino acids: CASSYVPVNTEAFF.